These T cell receptor beta chains were read from a single sample in a study of identical twins. TCRdb recomputed calls from the 5' RACE reads with MiXCR, one row per CDR3 protein. The sample holds some 330,000 distinct CDR3 sequences; 7% to 9.5% are singletons and the top ten take approximately 9.3%. The specimen sequenced was naive T cells sorted from blood. The receptor source for this set is a woman aged 45 to 65 in good health. The CDR3 runs from the conserved cysteine through the conserved F or W. D genes are given only for firm matches. Only some rows state a clone size, as once, few, many or a class for expanded clones.

clone_size	v_call	d_call	j_call	cdr3_nt	cdr3_aa
-	TRBV29-1	TRBD2	TRBJ2-6	TGCAGCGTTGACCCGACTAGCGGGAGTACTGGGGCCAACGTCCTGACTTTC	CSVDPTSGSTGANVLTF
-	TRBV7-9	TRBD1	TRBJ2-7	TGTGCCAGCAGCCCTGGGGACAGCTTTCCCTACGAGCAGTACTTC	CASSPGDSFPYEQYF
few	TRBV18	-	TRBJ2-5	TGTGCCAGCTCACCAGAACTAGCCGGTTTGGAGACCCAGTACTTC	CASSPELAGLETQYF
-	TRBV5-1	-	TRBJ2-3	TGCGCCAGCAGCGTGGGCCGGGCCCGAGCAGATACGCAGTATTTT	CASSVGRARADTQYF
-	TRBV29-1	TRBD2	TRBJ2-3	TGCAGCGTTCTCACCTATAGCGGGATCACAGATACGCAGTATTTT	CSVLTYSGITDTQYF
few	TRBV7-8	TRBD1	TRBJ1-5	TGTGCCAGCAGCACTTTGATCGGGACAGTTCAGCCCCAGCATTTT	CASSTLIGTVQPQHF
-	TRBV6-5	-	TRBJ1-2	TGTGCCAGCAGCCCCTTATCAGGACCCACTAACTATGGCTACACCTTC	CASSPLSGPTNYGYTF
few	TRBV20-1	-	TRBJ2-2	TGCAGTGCTAGGGACGGCACCGGGGAGCTGTTTTTT	CSARDGTGELFF
-	TRBV20-1	-	TRBJ2-1	TGCAGTGCTAGACCCACCAGGTGGGACAATGAGCAGTTCTTC	CSARPTRWDNEQFF
few	TRBV3-1	-	TRBJ2-3	TGTGCCAGCAGCCAAGGAACAGGGCGCCGAGATACGCAGTATTTT	CASSQGTGRRDTQYF
many	TRBV11-2	TRBD2	TRBJ2-1	TGTGCCAGCAGCTTACAGCTAGCGGGAGAACGGGTTGAGCAGTTCTTC	CASSLQLAGERVEQFF
-	TRBV11-2	-	TRBJ1-1	TGTGCCAGCAGCTTAGAGGACTTCCTTGAAGCTTTCTTT	CASSLEDFLEAFF
few	TRBV5-1	-	TRBJ2-1	TGCGCCAGCAGCTTGGCCCCCTGGGCGGGATCGCACAATGAGCAGTTCTTC	CASSLAPWAGSHNEQFF
-	TRBV4-2	TRBD2	TRBJ2-5	TGTGCCAGCAGCCACCCCGGCGGGGGACAAGAGACCCAGTACTTC	CASSHPGGGQETQYF
few	TRBV7-2	TRBD1	TRBJ2-2	TGTGCCAGCAGCTTCTACAGGGGGGCGAACACCGGGGAGCTGTTTTTT	CASSFYRGANTGELFF
few	TRBV29-1	-	TRBJ2-1	TGCAGCGTTGACGAGACCTCGGACAATGAGCAGTTCTTC	CSVDETSDNEQFF
-	TRBV7-8	TRBD1	TRBJ2-2	TGTGCCAGCAGCTCGGGACAGCCGAACACCGGGGAGCTGTTTTTT	CASSSGQPNTGELFF
many	TRBV24-1	-	TRBJ2-1	TGTGCCACCAGTGAACCCTTTTTAGCGGACAAAAACAATGAGCAGTTCTTC	CATSEPFLADKNNEQFF
many	TRBV12-3/TRBV12-4	-	TRBJ2-1	TGTGCCAGCAGGCAGGACTCCCTGGTTGAGCAGTTCTTC	CASRQDSLVEQFF
-	TRBV6-2/TRBV6-3	-	TRBJ2-5	TGTGCCAGCAGTCACGTTAAAGAGACCCAGTACTTC	CASSHVKETQYF
many	TRBV5-1	-	TRBJ2-2	TGCGCCAGCAGCTTGGCGCCCGGGGAGCTGTTTTTT	CASSLAPGELFF
-	TRBV25-1	TRBD1	TRBJ2-5	TGTGCCAGCAGTGCCGGGACAGCGTCGTCGGCCCAGTACTTC	CASSAGTASSAQYF
-	TRBV5-6	TRBD1	TRBJ1-5	TGTGCCAGCAGCTCGACAGGGGGCAAGCGTCCCCAGCATTTT	CASSSTGGKRPQHF
-	TRBV6-2/TRBV6-3	-	TRBJ2-3	TGTGCCAGCAGTTACTCGAGGGCCTCCACAGATACGCAGTATTTT	CASSYSRASTDTQYF
-	TRBV12-3/TRBV12-4	-	TRBJ2-1	TGTGCCAGCAGTTCCCGGACCCCCACCTACAATGAGCAGTTCTTC	CASSSRTPTYNEQFF
many	TRBV20-1	TRBD1	TRBJ2-5	TGCAGTGCTAAAAGGGGGCACCCCGGACAAGAGACCCAGTACTTC	CSAKRGHPGQETQYF
few	TRBV12-3/TRBV12-4	-	TRBJ2-1	TGTGCCAGCAGGTATAGCTCCTACAATGAGCAGTTCTTC	CASRYSSYNEQFF
-	TRBV30	TRBD2	TRBJ2-5	TGTGCCTGGAGTGCTACCGGGACTAGCGGGGAGACCCAGTACTTC	CAWSATGTSGETQYF
few	TRBV5-1	-	TRBJ2-1	TGCGCCAGCAGCTCTTTCGGGAATCGGTCAGACAACAATGAGCAGTTCTTC	CASSSFGNRSDNNEQFF
-	TRBV11-2	-	TRBJ1-1	TGTGCCAGCAGCGTCGGGAGCCCGCAGCCCACTGAAGCTTTCTTT	CASSVGSPQPTEAFF
many	TRBV5-1	TRBD2	TRBJ2-7	TGCGCCAGCAGCTTGGTTCCGACTAGCGGATCCTACGAGCAGTACTTC	CASSLVPTSGSYEQYF
many	TRBV29-1	TRBD1	TRBJ2-3	TGCAGCGCAAGACAGGGAACCTACACAGATACGCAGTATTTT	CSARQGTYTDTQYF
few	TRBV6-1	-	TRBJ2-3	TGTGCCAGCAGTGAAGTAAGCGGGCGGGGGCGTAGCACAGATACGCAGTATTTT	CASSEVSGRGRSTDTQYF